What follows are 25 T cell receptor beta chains derived from one specimen sequenced in a study of graft-versus-host responses after intestinal transplantation. TCRdb's table, derived via immunoSEQ multiplex PCR, lists solely in-frame clones and lacks some. The table records about 88,000 clones, roughly 88% of them present only once. Their antigens remain unidentified. This specimen was unstimulated CD4+ T cells sorted from spleen or lymph node cells, taken before intestinal transplant. The receptors derive from a human donor who received an intestinal transplant.

A few counts support this clone. This sequence joins TRBV5-6 and TRBJ2-7, with unresolved D. The CDR3 extends over 12 amino acids. Trimming took off 3 bases at V and 5 bases at J, with 9 bases between the two ends. The V gene's germline CDR1 is SGHDT and CDR2 YYEEEE. The CDR3: CASSSGFDEQYF. The DNA of the CDR3 is TGTGCCAGCAGCTCCGGTTTCGACGAGCAGTACTTC.

The chain carries TRBV7-2 and TRBJ2-7; TRBD1 agrees at 9 bases. Germline CDR1 reads SGHTA; CDR2 reads FQGNSA. Losses at the gene ends were 5 bases for V and 4 bases for J; bases not matched to a gene: 6. The CDR3 is made up of 14 amino acids. Here the CDR3 reads CASSPGTGRYEQYF. The CDR3 region has the DNA TGTGCCAGCAGCCCCGGGACAGGGAGGTACGAGCAGTACTTC.

V usage is TRBV6-5 and J usage is TRBJ2-5; the match to TRBD2 covers 7 bases. The germline V gene encodes CDR1 MNHEY and CDR2 SVGAGI. Trimming at V came to 6 bases and at J to 4 bases, leaving 8 bases not matched to a gene. This CDR3 is built from 14 residues. Here the CDR3 DNA reads TGTGCCAGCAGCGACCGGGGCGGGGGAGAGACCCAGTACTTC. Its protein is CASSDRGGGETQYF.

This chain's CDR3 is CASSPTGAGAFF. The CDR3 region has the DNA TGTGCCAGCAGCCCGACAGGGGCCGGTGCTTTCTTT. The genes are TRBV11-2 and TRBJ1-1; 8 nucleotides align to TRBD1. The CDR3 has 12 residues. Germline CDR1 reads SGHAT; CDR2 reads FQNNGV. J gave up 11 bases and V 5 bases, and 7 bases lay outside the gene matches.

CDR3 sequence (DNA): TGTGCCGCCAGGGGGGAAACCCTCTACACTGAAGCTTTCTTT. Encoded protein: CAARGETLYTEAFF. J is TRBJ1-1 and V is TRBV10-3; TRBD1 aligns across 7 bases. Germline lookup yields CDR1 ENHRY and CDR2 SYGVKD. The V and J ends lost 11 bases and 3 bases, in that order; junction bases with no gene match: 12. The CDR3 runs 14 residues.

This chain joins TRBV11-2 and TRBJ2-7; TRBD1 agrees at 11 bases. The CDR3 runs to 17 residues. J gave up 7 bases and V 3 bases, and 14 bases lay outside the gene matches. Germline V gives CDR1 SGHAT, CDR2 FQNNGV. CDR3 nucleotides: TGTGCCAGCAGCTTGACCCTACGGACAGGGGGCGCGTGGGAGCAGTACTTC. This encodes CASSLTLRTGGAWEQYF.

The chain links TRBV9 to TRBJ2-1; TRBD1 matches 11 bases. The germline V gene has CDR1 SGDLS and CDR2 YYNGEE. With V trimmed by 4 bases and J by 9 bases, 15 bases remained unmatched. The CDR3 contains 17 residues. The CDR3 DNA sequence: TGTGCCAGCAGCCCGACTGGGACAGGGGGGTTTCATGGTGAGCAGTTCTTC. This sequence encodes CASSPTGTGGFHGEQFF.

In its sample, this clone was seen once. The V call is TRBV2, the J call TRBJ1-4; no definite D call. The CDR3 covers 11 residues. With 5 bases removed from V and 4 bases from J, the gap between germline ends came to 2 bases. Germline CDR1 SNHLY, CDR2 FYNNEI. The chain's CDR3 is CASSLNEKLFF. CDR3 nucleotides: TGTGCCAGCAGTCTTAATGAAAAACTGTTTTTT.

This CDR3 is CASSPTRQPYNEQFF. The CDR3 DNA reads as TGTGCCAGCAGCCCGACTCGACAGCCCTACAATGAGCAGTTCTTC. The chain employs TRBV5-4 and TRBJ2-1; D is perhaps TRBD1 (5 bases). V was shortened by 4 bases and J by 2 bases, with 13 bases between the two germline ends. Germline CDR1 reads SGHNT; CDR2 reads YYREEE (reference sequence). This CDR3 region has 15 residues. The variable domain in full, with the rest retrieved from reference TRBV5-4 and TRBJ2-1, is ETGVTQSPTHLIKTRGQQVTLRCSSQSGHNTVSWYQQALGQGPQFIFQYYREEENGRGNFPPRFSGLQFPNYSSELNVNALELDDSALYLCASSPTRQPYNEQFFGPGTRLTVL.

The V call is TRBV7-9, the J call TRBJ2-4; D remains unclear. The V end was cut by 1 base, the J end by 2 bases, with 12 bases between. CDR3 length: 16 amino acids. The germline V gene encodes CDR1 SEHNR and CDR2 FQNEAQ (reference sequence). The CDR3 region is CASSLVWAETKNIQYF. As DNA, the CDR3 is TGTGCCAGCAGCTTAGTCTGGGCTGAAACCAAAAACATTCAGTACTTC.

The chain uses TRBV7-3 and TRBJ2-5, with TRBD2 matching 7 bases. CDR1 SGHTA and CDR2 FQGTGA come from the germline V gene. The CDR3 sequence is 13 residues long. Trimming took 5 bases from V and 4 from J; bases not matched to a gene: 4. The CDR3 reads CASSGGGGETQYF. CDR3 DNA: TGTGCCAGCAGCGGGGGGGGTGGAGAGACCCAGTACTTC.

CDR3 DNA sequence: TGTGCCAGTAGTGCGGGGCCGGGACTAGGGGGAGAGACCCAGTACTTC. Its translation is CASSAGPGLGGETQYF. The chain uses TRBV19 and TRBJ2-5; 8 nucleotides line up with TRBD2. Germline V gives CDR1 LNHDA, CDR2 SQIVND (reference sequence). V was pared by 5 bases and J by 4 bases, with 12 bases of the junction left unmatched. The CDR3 runs to 16 residues.

The chain joins TRBV5-1 to TRBJ2-5, with 7 nucleotides matching TRBD1. This CDR3 has 15 amino acids. Germline CDR1 SGHRS, CDR2 YFSETQ. Trimming removed 3 bases from V and 2 bases from J; junction bases left unmatched: 7. For the CDR3, the DNA is TGCGCCAGCAGCTCGCAGACAGGGCCTCAAGAGACCCAGTACTTC. Encoded protein: CASSSQTGPQETQYF.

The V gene is TRBV5-1, the J gene TRBJ2-4; 9 nucleotides align to TRBD1. This CDR3 spans 14 amino acids. V shed 4 bases and J 8 bases; nucleotides not matched to a gene: 7. Germline loops: CDR1 SGHRS, CDR2 YFSETQ. In nucleotides, the CDR3 is TGCGCCAGCAGCCCCGGGACAGGGTGGGACATTCAGTACTTC. This sequence encodes CASSPGTGWDIQYF.

The CDR3 loop is CASSDQGSGYTF. DNA of the CDR3: TGTGCCAGCAGTGATCAGGGCTCTGGCTACACCTTC. The chain is built from TRBV2 and TRBJ1-2, with a weak D call TRBD1 (5 bases). Trimming left V 3 bases short and J 7 bases short, with 9 bases between. The CDR3 spans 12 residues. Germline assignment: CDR1 SNHLY and CDR2 FYNNEI.

The rearrangement uses TRBV7-9 and TRBJ1-1; 7 nucleotides align to TRBD1. Trimming at V came to 2 bases and at J to 5 bases, leaving 14 bases not matched to a gene. Germline V gene data show CDR1 as SEHNR and CDR2 as FQNEAQ (reference sequence). CDR3 length equals 17 residues. The CDR3 here is CASSLFRLTGVGTEAFF. The CDR3, as DNA: TGTGCCAGCAGCTTATTTCGGCTAACAGGGGTTGGGACTGAAGCTTTCTTT.

The genes are TRBV18 and TRBJ2-7; 8 bases align to TRBD1. This CDR3 region has 12 residues. The trim removed 3 bases at V and 8 bases at J, leaving 3 bases unmatched. Looked up from germline, CDR1 is KGHSH and CDR2 is LQKENI. The CDR3, as DNA: TGTGCCAGCTCACCTCAGGGGGCCAAGCAGTACTTC. Protein sequence: CASSPQGAKQYF.

The chain has TRBV5-1 and TRBJ2-2; 8 nucleotides align to TRBD1. CDR1 is SGHRS and CDR2 is YFSETQ in the germline V gene. CDR3 size: 16 residues. The V and J ends lost 4 bases and 0 bases, in that order; junction bases with no gene match: 5. This chain's CDR3 is CASSPTTGANTGELFF. DNA for the CDR3: TGCGCCAGCAGCCCGACGACAGGGGCGAACACCGGGGAGCTGTTTTTT.

This clone was seen only once. This chain connects TRBV6-4 to TRBJ2-1; TRBD2 agrees at 13 bases. The trim removed 5 bases at V and 10 bases at J, leaving 8 bases unmatched. The V gene's germline CDR1 is MRHNA and CDR2 SNTAGT. This CDR3 region has 15 residues. As DNA, the CDR3 is TGTGCCAGCAGTAAACTAGCGGGGGGGCCTACGGAGCAGTTCTTC. Residues: CASSKLAGGPTEQFF.

This chain links TRBV5-1 with TRBJ1-6, with D unclear. The CDR3 totals 16 residues. The V and J ends lost 0 bases and 7 bases respectively, with 14 bases between them. Germline CDR1 is SGHRS and CDR2 is YFSETQ. The CDR3 nucleotides read TGCGCCAGCAGCTTGGCCGCAGGCAACCAAAATTCACCCCTCCACTTT. It is translated as CASSLAAGNQNSPLHF.

This chain uses TRBV5-4 with TRBJ1-1; 9 nucleotides line up with TRBD1. Losses at the gene ends were 4 bases for V and 1 base for J; bases not matched to a gene: 5. This CDR3 comprises 15 residues. In germline, CDR1 is SGHNT, CDR2 YYREEE (reference sequence). The CDR3 nucleotides read TGTGCCAGCAGCAAAATACAGGGGGCGAACACTGAAGCTTTCTTT. This gives the protein CASSKIQGANTEAFF.

The J gene is TRBJ2-7, the V gene TRBV7-8; 11 bases line up with TRBD1. The CDR3 runs to 14 residues. With V trimmed by 5 bases and J by 4 bases, 4 bases remained unmatched. Germline CDR1 reads SGHVS; CDR2 reads FQNEAQ. CDR3 nucleotide sequence: TGTGCCAGCAGCCCCCGGGACAGGGGGTACGAGCAGTACTTC. As protein: CASSPRDRGYEQYF.

DNA for the CDR3: TGTGCCAGCAGCCCTACCGAAAGCACAGATACGCAGTATTTT. Amino acids: CASSPTESTDTQYF. The chain links TRBV7-9 to TRBJ2-3, with D hard to call. The CDR3 has 14 residues. V lost 5 bases and J lost 0, with 9 bases in between. Germline assignment: CDR1 SEHNR and CDR2 FQNEAQ (reference sequence).

The chain carries TRBV6-1 and TRBJ2-1; TRBD2 aligns across 13 bases. This CDR3 spans 15 amino acids. Losses at the gene ends were 4 bases for V and 7 bases for J; bases not matched to a gene: 4. Per the germline V gene, CDR1 is MNHNS and CDR2 is SASEGT. CDR3 in amino acids: CASSGGLAGTNEQFF. CDR3 coding DNA: TGTGCCAGCAGTGGGGGACTAGCGGGGACAAATGAGCAGTTCTTC.

The chain links TRBV6-5 to TRBJ2-7, with a weak D call TRBD1 (6 bases). This CDR3 contains 14 residues. Between the trimmed V and J ends, which lost 3 bases and 1 base, there was a span of 10 bases. Germline assignment: CDR1 MNHEY and CDR2 SVGAGI. CDR3 residues: CASSYRDKSYEQYF. The CDR3 nucleotides read TGTGCCAGCAGTTATAGGGACAAGTCCTACGAGCAGTACTTC.